Below, 18 T cell receptor beta chains from the same sample are listed, as sequenced in a study of blood T cell repertoires in COVID-19. TCRdb's copy holds only in-frame clones and misses some; the assay was immunoSEQ multiplex PCR. The data contain about 280,000 clones, 65% to 90% of them singletons. The sequencing input was peripheral blood. These receptors all stem from a human donor in a cohort sampled during active COVID-19.

CDR3 sequence reads: CASSENPGGMNTEAFF. CDR3 in DNA: TGCGCCAGCAGCGAAAATCCAGGGGGGATGAACACTGAAGCTTTCTTT. V is TRBV5-1 and J is TRBJ1-1; TRBD1 matches at 7 bases. The CDR3 totals 16 residues. Germline CDR1 reads SGHRS; CDR2 reads YFSETQ. J lost 0 bases, V lost 4 bases, and 9 bases had no gene match.

The V and J genes are TRBV28 and TRBJ2-5, with 11 bases identical to TRBD1. J was trimmed by 6 bases and V by 4 bases; bases with no gene match: 10. The CDR3 totals 16 residues. Germline assignment: CDR1 MDHEN and CDR2 SYDVKM. The chain's CDR3 is CASSSLDRGRGKTQYF. CDR3 DNA: TGTGCCAGCAGTTCCCTGGACAGGGGGCGCGGGAAGACCCAGTACTTC. The whole variable domain, remainder taken from reference TRBV28 and TRBJ2-5, is DVKVTQSSRYLVKRTGEKVFLECVQDMDHENMFWYRQDPGLGLRLIYFSYDVKMKEKGDIPEGYSVSREKKERFSLILESASTNQTSMYLCASSSLDRGRGKTQYFGPGTRLLVL.

This chain joins TRBV4-1 and TRBJ2-1; TRBD2 is a possible D gene (6 bases). There are 12 residues in the CDR3. V was shortened by 4 bases and J by 8 bases, with 9 bases between the two germline ends. CDR1 MGHRA and CDR2 YSYEKL come from the germline V gene. The CDR3 region is CASSPRLDEQFF. CDR3 in DNA: TGCGCCAGCAGCCCCCGACTAGATGAGCAGTTCTTC.

The chain combines TRBV2 with TRBJ2-7, with 11 bases aligning to TRBD2. From germline, CDR1 is SNHLY and CDR2 FYNNEI. The J segment lost 4 bases and the V segment lost 4 bases, leaving 15 bases of the junction unmatched. The CDR3 has 18 residues. CDR3 sequence: CASSVSRLAGWQTYEQYF. DNA for the CDR3: TGTGCCAGCAGTGTCTCTCGACTAGCGGGATGGCAGACATACGAGCAGTACTTC.

The table lists this clone with a count of one. J is TRBJ1-1 and V is TRBV7-6, with 7 bases aligning to TRBD1. Germline CDR1 SGHVS, CDR2 FNYEAQ. V was clipped by 1 base and J by 9 bases; unmatched bases: 11. The CDR3 extends over 15 amino acids. DNA for the CDR3: TGTGCCAGCAGCTTAGATCCGCTGAAGGGGGCCCAAGCTTTCTTT. The encoded protein is CASSLDPLKGAQAFF.

The chain carries TRBV18 and TRBJ1-1; D is possibly TRBD1 (6 bases). Germline CDR1 is KGHSH and CDR2 is LQKENI. The CDR3 loop spans 15 amino acids. The germline V and J ends were trimmed by 3 bases and 1 base, with 12 bases remaining between them. In DNA, the CDR3 is TGTGCCAGCTCACCTGACAGGAATCGGAACACTGAAGCTTTCTTT. It yields the protein CASSPDRNRNTEAFF.

There are a few counts of this clone. The DNA of the CDR3 is TGTGCCAGCAGTACTCGGGGGATTGGCACTGAAGCTTTCTTT. Amino acid sequence: CASSTRGIGTEAFF. The rearrangement links TRBV28 to TRBJ1-1, with D perhaps matching TRBD1 (5 bases). Germline V gene data show CDR1 as MDHEN and CDR2 as SYDVKM. The CDR3 runs to 14 residues. Trimming stripped 5 bases from V and 4 bases from J, with 14 bases between.

In its sample, this clone was seen a few times. The rearrangement uses TRBV7-6 and TRBJ2-7; the match to TRBD1 covers 9 bases. Germline V CDR1 and CDR2: SGHVS, FNYEAQ. This CDR3 spans 15 amino acids. Trimming removed 5 bases from V and 6 bases from J; junction bases left unmatched: 11. The CDR3 DNA reads as TGTGCCAGCAGCCGGGCGGGACAGGGCTCGGTCGAGCAGTACTTC. Protein product: CASSRAGQGSVEQYF.

Only one count was recorded for this clone. The rearrangement links TRBV5-1 to TRBJ2-4; 14 positions match TRBD2. The CDR3 length is 16 residues. CDR1 is SGHRS, CDR2 YFSETQ, per germline. Losses at the gene ends were 4 bases for V and 5 bases for J; bases not matched to a gene: 5. DNA of the CDR3: TGCGCCAGCAGCCGCACGACTAGCGGGAGGGAAAACATTCAGTACTTC. This translates into CASSRTTSGRENIQYF.

J is TRBJ2-3 and V is TRBV11-3; D is ambiguous. V shed 2 bases and J shed 2 bases, with 8 bases lying between them. The germline V gene has CDR1 SGHNT and CDR2 YENEEA. This CDR3 is built from 14 residues. This CDR3 is CASSLTQSTDTQYF. CDR3 nucleotide sequence: TGTGCCAGCAGCTTAACACAGTCCACAGATACGCAGTATTTT.

This CDR3 reads CASSFRQGNTIYF. CDR3 DNA sequence: TGTGCCAGCAGTTTCAGGCAGGGAAACACCATATATTTT. The chain carries TRBV27 and TRBJ1-3; D ambiguous. The germline V and J ends were trimmed by 3 bases and 4 bases, with 7 bases remaining between them. There are 13 residues in the CDR3. Germline values: CDR1 MNHEY, CDR2 SMNVEV (reference sequence).

The genes are TRBV10-1 and TRBJ2-1; a possible D gene is TRBD2 (6 bases). The CDR3 has 16 residues. Trimming pared 0 bases from V and 7 bases from J, leaving 16 bases between. Germline-derived CDR1 and CDR2 are WNHNN and SYGVQD (reference sequence). The CDR3 reads CASSESIGSWGNEQFF. CDR3 sequence (DNA): TGCGCCAGCAGTGAGTCGATCGGGAGTTGGGGAAATGAGCAGTTCTTC.

CDR3 in DNA: TGTGCCAGCAGCCAAGCCCGGGGGGGAACTGAAGCTTTCTTT. This translates into CASSQARGGTEAFF. This chain joins TRBV3-1 (or the pseudogene TRBV3-2) and TRBJ1-1, with D possibly TRBD1 on 5 matching bases. Per germline, CDR1 LGHDT and CDR2 YNNKEL (reference sequence). Trimming removed 1 base at V and 5 bases at J, with 11 bases between. The CDR3 consists of 14 residues.

This clone was seen a few times. The CDR3 here is CASSPTEADRAHEQYF. Here the CDR3 DNA reads TGCGCCAGCAGCCCAACCGAGGCGGACAGGGCCCACGAGCAGTACTTC. This chain links TRBV5-1 with TRBJ2-7, with 8 bases lining up with TRBD1. The CDR3 extends over 16 amino acids. Germline CDR1 SGHRS, CDR2 YFSETQ. V gave up 4 bases and J gave up 5 bases; unmatched junction bases: 14. Full variable domain (outside the CDR3, taken from reference TRBV5-1 and TRBJ2-7): KAGVTQTPRYLIKTRGQQVTLSCSPISGHRSVSWYQQTPGQGLQFLFEYFSETQRNKGNFPGRFSGRQFSNSRSEMNVSTLELGDSALYLCASSPTEADRAHEQYFGPGTRLTVT.

This chain uses TRBV5-1 with TRBJ2-2, with 12 positions matching TRBD2. This CDR3 region has 15 residues. The V and J ends lost 5 bases and 5 bases, in that order; junction bases with no gene match: 4. Germline V gene sequence: CDR1 SGHRS, CDR2 YFSETQ. CDR3 DNA sequence: TGCGCCAGCAGAAGAACTAGCGGGGGGACCGGGGAGCTGTTTTTT. The encoded protein is CASRRTSGGTGELFF.

V is TRBV7-8 and J is TRBJ2-3; TRBD1 agrees at 7 bases. The germline V gene encodes CDR1 SGHVS and CDR2 FQNEAQ. V gave up 5 bases and J gave up 1 base; unmatched junction bases: 6. The CDR3 totals 15 residues. The CDR3 sequence: CASSETGQRTDTQYF. As DNA, the CDR3 is TGTGCCAGCAGCGAAACGGGACAGCGCACAGATACGCAGTATTTT.

The chain joins TRBV28 to TRBJ2-1; possibly TRBD1 for D (7 bases). The V end was cut by 4 bases, the J end by 5 bases, with 12 bases between. Germline loops: CDR1 MDHEN, CDR2 SYDVKM. CDR3 length equals 14 residues. CDR3 nucleotides: TGTGCCAGCAGTTCAGGGGGAGGTAACAATGAGCAGTTCTTC. Its translation: CASSSGGGNNEQFF.

This rearrangement joins TRBV5-6 to TRBJ1-5; the D is unclear. The CDR3 length is 14 residues. Germline V gene data show CDR1 as SGHDT and CDR2 as YYEEEE. Deletions cut 2 bases from V and 3 bases from J, with 9 bases between. CDR3 nucleotide sequence: TGTGCCAGCAGCTTCAGACACGCCAATCAGCCCCAGCATTTT. Translation gives CASSFRHANQPQHF.